These T cell receptor beta chains were read from a single sample in a study of technical replicates of blood from several donors. The protocol was immunoSEQ multiplex PCR, while the TCRdb copy is restricted to in-frame clones and leaves out a portion. The sample yields over 50,000 clones, 75% to 90% seen once. Sequencing was done on a sample of PBMCs. These TCRs come from a human donor in good health. Some clones in this sample may be carry-over from other donors' samples. The CDR3 runs from the conserved cysteine through the conserved F or W. The order of the fields is CDR3 length, J gene, D gene, V gene, CDR3 DNA, CDR3 protein. A D gene is named only where the DNA matches it firmly.

14,TRBJ2-1,.,TRBV7-9,TGTGCCAGCAGCTTATCGCTACAGGTCAATGAGCAGTTCTTC,CASSLSLQVNEQFF
17,TRBJ2-7,TRBD2,TRBV5-1,TGCGCCAGCAGCTTGGTTGCGCTAGCGGGGGGTACCTACGAGCAGTACTTC,CASSLVALAGGTYEQYF
13,TRBJ1-4,.,TRBV6-1,TGTGCGGTCAGGGGATTAACTAATGAAAAACTGTTTTTT,CAVRGLTNEKLFF
15,TRBJ1-2,TRBD1,TRBV18,TGTGCCAGCTCATCAACCGGGACAGGGAGCTATGGCTACACCTTC,CASSSTGTGSYGYTF
12,TRBJ1-1,.,TRBV18,TGTGCCAGCTCACCGCCGGGACAAGGACCTTTCTTT,CASSPPGQGPFF
15,TRBJ1-4,.,TRBV28,TGTGCCAGCAGTTTAACAGGAGGGATTCATGAAAAACTGTTTTTT,CASSLTGGIHEKLFF
13,TRBJ1-1,TRBD1,TRBV12-5,TGTGCTTTAACCAGGGGGGCGGGCACTGAAGCTTTCTTT,CALTRGAGTEAFF
15,TRBJ2-3,.,TRBV4-3,TGCGCCAGCAGCCAGGGGGGACGCGGCACAGATACGCAGTATTTT,CASSQGGRGTDTQYF
15,TRBJ2-5,.,TRBV14,TGTGCCAGCAGCCAAGGTCCCCTAGGGGTGGAGACCCAGTACTTC,CASSQGPLGVETQYF
17,TRBJ2-3,TRBD2,TRBV7-9,TGTGCCAGCAGCCGCACCGCGACTAGCGGGTACACAGATACGCAGTATTTT,CASSRTATSGYTDTQYF